These T cell receptor beta chains were read from a single sample in a study of identical twins. One entry per CDR3 protein results from TCRdb running MiXCR on the 5' RACE reads. The data show some 790,000 distinct CDR3 sequences, approximately 18% seen once. These data are also associated with another study on T cells expressing NK-cell markers.

Sequenced material: PBMCs. These receptors were taken from a woman aged 18-35 years in good health. The CDR3 runs from the conserved cysteine through the conserved F or W. A D gene is named only where the DNA matches it firmly. The size entry is marked missing in some rows and otherwise reads once, few, many or a size class.

clone size	V gene	J gene	D gene	CDR3 protein	CDR3 DNA
.	TRBV20-1	TRBJ2-1	TRBD2	CSAPGDQSSGASYNEQFF	TGCAGTGCACCGGGGGATCAGAGTAGCGGGGCCTCTTACAATGAGCAGTTCTTC
.	TRBV6-1	TRBJ1-5	TRBD1	CASRTGGSQPQHF	TGTGCCAGCAGAACAGGGGGCAGCCAGCCCCAGCATTTT
.	TRBV11-2	TRBJ1-1	.	CASRPGLRNTEAFF	TGTGCCAGCAGGCCGGGACTCCGGAACACTGAAGCTTTCTTT
.	TRBV10-3	TRBJ2-2	TRBD2	CAIRTSGGLNTGELFF	TGTGCCATAAGGACTAGCGGGGGCCTGAACACCGGGGAGCTGTTTTTT
.	TRBV5-1	TRBJ2-2	.	CASSPSTGTGELFF	TGCGCCAGCAGCCCTAGCACGGGGACCGGGGAGCTGTTTTTT
.	TRBV12-3/TRBV12-4	TRBJ2-7	TRBD1	CASRIGTGAEQYF	TGTGCCAGCAGGATCGGGACAGGGGCCGAGCAGTACTTC
few	TRBV9	TRBJ2-3	TRBD2	CASMSGGADTQYF	TGTGCCAGCATGTCGGGAGGTGCAGATACGCAGTATTTT
.	TRBV6-1	TRBJ2-3	.	CASSRERSADTQYF	TGTGCCAGCAGTCGGGAGAGGTCTGCAGATACGCAGTATTTT
few	TRBV20-1	TRBJ2-7	TRBD1	CSARGSDRGAYEQYF	TGCAGTGCTAGAGGTTCGGACAGGGGCGCCTACGAGCAGTACTTC
.	TRBV7-2	TRBJ2-1	.	CASSTGGRQFF	TGTGCCAGCAGCACCGGCGGTCGGCAGTTCTTC
few	TRBV12-3/TRBV12-4	TRBJ1-3	.	CASSLAGRIGNTIYF	TGTGCCAGCAGTTTGGCAGGCCGCATCGGAAACACCATATATTTT
.	TRBV12-3/TRBV12-4	TRBJ2-5	TRBD1	CASSLEGTGMEETQYF	TGTGCCAGCAGTTTAGAAGGGACAGGGATGGAAGAGACCCAGTACTTC
.	TRBV29-1	TRBJ1-2	.	CSVADHGLDGYTF	TGCAGCGTCGCCGACCACGGGTTGGATGGCTACACCTTC
.	TRBV20-1	TRBJ2-1	.	CSARDFSGNNEQFF	TGCAGTGCTAGAGATTTTTCCGGGAACAATGAGCAGTTCTTC
.	TRBV2	TRBJ2-1	.	CASSNPRAPLDNEQFF	TGTGCCAGCAGTAACCCGAGGGCTCCCCTCGACAATGAGCAGTTCTTC
.	TRBV5-6	TRBJ2-3	.	CASSLVTGATDTQYF	TGTGCCAGCAGCTTGGTCACGGGGGCAACAGATACGCAGTATTTT
few	TRBV5-1	TRBJ2-7	.	CASSLRSGSGNEQYF	TGCGCCAGCAGCTTGAGGTCGGGGTCGGGGAACGAGCAGTACTTC
.	TRBV18	TRBJ2-7	.	CASSPQGPLPYEQYF	TGTGCCAGCTCACCTCAGGGACCGTTGCCCTACGAGCAGTACTTC
.	TRBV5-1	TRBJ1-6	.	CASTWGQGNSPLHF	TGCGCCAGCACCTGGGGGCAGGGGAATTCACCCCTCCACTTT
few	TRBV10-3	TRBJ2-4	.	CAISEENIQYF	TGTGCCATCAGTGAGGAAAACATTCAGTACTTC
many	TRBV12-3/TRBV12-4	TRBJ1-4	.	CASSLDTTLNNEKLFF	TGTGCCAGCAGTTTGGATACGACACTCAACAATGAAAAACTGTTTTTT
few	TRBV7-2	TRBJ2-5	.	CASTWGGQETQYF	TGTGCCAGCACCTGGGGCGGACAAGAGACCCAGTACTTC
.	TRBV11-1	TRBJ2-7	TRBD2	CASSLAISSGGGEQYF	TGTGCCAGCAGCTTAGCCATAAGCAGCGGGGGGGGCGAGCAGTACTTC
few	TRBV18	TRBJ1-2	TRBD1	CASSAPNRGSDGYTF	TGTGCCAGCTCCGCGCCTAACAGGGGCAGTGATGGCTACACCTTC
.	TRBV10-1	TRBJ2-5	TRBD2	CASSEGTRGETQYF	TGCGCCAGCAGTGAGGGGACTAGGGGGGAGACCCAGTACTTC
.	TRBV7-9	TRBJ2-1	TRBD2	CASSLHTSGSFDEQFF	TGTGCCAGCAGCTTACACACTAGCGGGAGTTTCGATGAGCAGTTCTTC
.	TRBV12-3/TRBV12-4	TRBJ2-1	.	CASSFRRLSSNEQFF	TGTGCCAGCAGTTTTAGGAGACTGTCCTCGAATGAGCAGTTCTTC
.	TRBV29-1	TRBJ2-4	.	CSVEEHPNIQYF	TGCAGCGTTGAAGAGCACCCGAACATTCAGTACTTC
.	TRBV20-1	TRBJ2-2	.	CSVPGGPTGELFF	TGCAGTGTTCCCGGGGGACCCACCGGGGAGCTGTTTTTT
few	TRBV9	TRBJ2-5	TRBD2	CASSVGLAGVETQYF	TGTGCCAGCAGCGTAGGACTAGCGGGGGTGGAGACCCAGTACTTC
few	TRBV20-1	TRBJ2-7	.	CSAKLATYEQYF	TGCAGTGCTAAACTAGCAACCTACGAGCAGTACTTC
many	TRBV5-1	TRBJ1-4	.	CASSRGHNEKLFF	TGCGCCAGCAGTAGGGGCCATAATGAAAAACTGTTTTTT
few	TRBV12-3/TRBV12-4	TRBJ2-1	.	CASSLPQQGRVEQFF	TGTGCCAGCAGTTTACCCCAGCAGGGGAGGGTCGAGCAGTTCTTC
few	TRBV4-3	TRBJ2-4	.	CASSPPGHAGIQYF	TGCGCCAGCAGCCCCCCGGGGCACGCGGGGATTCAGTACTTC
.	TRBV6-1	TRBJ2-7	.	CASSDRVIEQYF	TGTGCCAGCAGTGATCGGGTTATCGAGCAGTACTTC
few	TRBV15	TRBJ2-6	TRBD1	CATSRDYAGGGGANVLTF	TGTGCCACCAGCAGAGATTACGCAGGGGGCGGCGGGGCCAACGTCCTGACTTTC
few	TRBV29-1	TRBJ1-5	.	CSAKTEGHQPQHF	TGCAGCGCTAAGACAGAGGGGCATCAGCCCCAGCATTTT
.	TRBV12-3/TRBV12-4	TRBJ1-1	TRBD1	CASKPGQGRSEAFF	TGTGCCAGCAAGCCTGGACAGGGTCGAAGTGAAGCTTTCTTT
few	TRBV14	TRBJ2-5	.	CASSQAQETQYF	TGTGCCAGCAGCCAAGCCCAAGAGACCCAGTACTTC
.	TRBV7-8	TRBJ2-5	.	CASSLAQWGQETQYF	TGTGCCAGCAGCTTAGCGCAGTGGGGTCAAGAGACCCAGTACTTC